This T cell receptor (beta chain) was sequenced during a study of T cells in Graves' hyperthyroidism and ophthalmopathy (dated by TCRdb to between 2017 and 2020). Describing the broader study: Peripheral blood samples were taken at the time of initial diagnosis, prior to any treatment. Whether ophthalmopathy could be predicted prospectively was tested in an independent validation cohort made up of under 20 hyperthyroidism patients plus 17 patients who later progressed to ophthalmopathy. In more than 5 Graves' hyperthyroidism patients, the study also compared T-cell repertoires from thyroid tissue with T-cell repertoires from blood. To identify TCR V-J signatures that set the groups apart, the researchers used a discovery cohort of 95 to 100 patients, made up of roughly 40 with Graves' ophthalmopathy and 57 with stable Graves' hyperthyroidism. For training and testing, the 100 or so patients in the discovery cohort were randomly divided in a 7:3 ratio. After blood sampling, hyperthyroidism patients were treated with methimazole at a starting dose of 30 mg daily, and ophthalmopathy patients were treated with high-dose intravenous methylprednisolone. The paper describes TCR Vbeta CDR3 sequencing of about 140 peripheral blood samples, made up of 43 ophthalmopathy patients, some 80 hyperthyroidism patients and approximately 17 progressor patients.

Graves' hyperthyroidism was defined as stable when no progression to ophthalmopathy occurred over 18 months of follow-up. The hyperthyroidism patients were between 18 and 65 years old and newly diagnosed, with a disease duration of less than 2 months. Patients with uncontrolled infections, other autoimmune diseases, pregnancy or lactation were excluded. Clinical symptoms, serum thyroxine and TRAb, thyroid ultrasound, and orbital computed tomography formed the basis for the diagnoses. PBMCs were separated from roughly 10 ml of fresh peripheral blood using Ficoll-Paque density gradient centrifugation. Trizol reagent was used to extract total RNA, and RNA quality was then checked on an Agilent 2100 Bioanalyzer. The TCR beta CDR3 regions were amplified from the RNA transcripts. For the first round of RT-PCR on the TCR CDR3, the HTBI primer set was used together with the Qiagen OneStep RT-PCR kit. A second multiplex PCR round built the libraries, followed by size selection and purification. The libraries were sequenced on an Illumina HiSeq2000 using paired-end 100 bp reads. The paper's data handling went like this. SOAPnuke was used to process the raw data, with reads discarded if the reads contained adapters or uncalled bases, had a mean Phred below 15, or lacked an exact constant-primer or identifier match. High-quality paired reads were merged with COPE v1.2.5, and unique nucleotide sequences were defined as clonotypes. MiTCR v1.1 was used to align the clonotypes against IMGT TRBV, TRBD and TRBJ reference segments. The analysis was restricted to V-J combinations with a frequency above 0.0001, which together covered just over 98% of the repertoires. The TCS score was defined as the ratio of F50 (clonal expansion) to E x V (chaos), calculated using BLOSUM62-based TCRdist between CDR3 peptides within each V-J. Welch's t-statistics and random forest reduced 500 to 550 V-J features to roughly 13, which were used in a naive Bayes classifier (R e1071). Starting from the raw public reads, TCRdb applied fastp trimming at Q25, assembled clones with MiXCR and retained in-frame beta chains. Rows are combined by CDR3 protein, so each entry shows the most common genes and DNA. TCRdb, rather than the study authors, made the V and J calls. The sample table contains approximately 520,000 distinct CDR3 sequences; only one count was recorded for less than 25% of them. The biggest ten clones account for about 26% of the sample.

What the study reported, not specific to this receptor: Sample size was not statistically predetermined, and investigators were not blinded to group allocation. A model built on a 13 V-J signature distinguished ophthalmopathy from stable hyperthyroidism, reaching around 87% sensitivity and about 81% specificity in cross-validation and 80%/75% in testing. In validation, the model predicted progression to ophthalmopathy a median of 6.5 months before onset, with approximately 70% sensitivity and about 75% specificity. Most expanded thyroid clonotypes (frequency above 0.001) were also detected in blood, suggesting blood repertoires may reflect thyroid immune responses.

This clonotype showed up just a few times. The clone's antigen remains unknown. Qualities for individual bases were not recorded, and no much larger clone is one base off. The CDR3 numbers 16 residues from cysteine through phenylalanine. Solely the CDR3 DNA is kept, with 48 bases framed from the first base. Per the germline V gene, ENHRY is the CDR1 and SYGVKD is the CDR2. Germline trimming: 0 bases from V, 2 bases from J; junction bases outside gene matches: 5. The chain employs TRBV10-3 and TRBJ2-7; 9 bases in the junction line up with TRBD1. The receptor comes from a man aged 18-30 years with Graves' hyperthyroidism. What was sequenced was blood. Read as DNA, the sequence is TGTGCCATCAGTGAGTCGGGGAGGACAGGGGCCTACGAGCAGTACTTC. Translated, it reads CAISESGRTGAYEQYF.